Presented here are 14 T cell receptor beta chains from one specimen sequenced in a study of T cell responses to AZD1222 COVID-19 vaccine. The method was immunoSEQ multiplex PCR; TCRdb's version includes in-frame clones alone and lacks a portion of them. The data show about 130,000 clones, around 90% seen once. The sequences come from peripheral blood, collected on day 0 of AZD1222 vaccination. These receptors were collected from an adult in good health.

The chain links TRBV2 to TRBJ2-7, with 7 bases that match TRBD1. The CDR3 runs 13 residues. Trimming cost V 7 bases and J 2 bases; bases outside gene matches: 5. Germline CDR1 reads SNHLY; CDR2 reads FYNNEI. CDR3 coding DNA: TGTGCCAGCATAGGGGGCGGCCCCTACGAGCAGTACTTC. Its protein is CASIGGGPYEQYF.

The J gene is TRBJ2-2, the V gene TRBV5-1; 11 bases line up with TRBD1. The trim removed 7 bases at V and 6 bases at J, leaving 5 bases unmatched. The germline CDR1 and CDR2 sequences are SGHRS and YFSETQ. CDR3 length: 14 amino acids. As DNA, the CDR3 is TGCGCCAGCCTCCCGGGACAGGGGGCCGGGGAGCTGTTTTTT. It yields the protein CASLPGQGAGELFF.

The chain carries TRBV5-1 and TRBJ1-2, with a weak D call TRBD1 (6 bases). CDR3 size: 15 residues. CDR1 and CDR2 from the germline V gene are SGHRS and YFSETQ. Deletions cut 0 bases from V and 7 bases from J, with 16 bases between. CDR3 bases: TGCGCCAGCAGCTTGGATGGGCAGGGGAGCTCTGGCTACACCTTC. This translates into CASSLDGQGSSGYTF.

V gene TRBV6-2 or TRBV6-3 combines with J gene TRBJ1-5, with D possibly being TRBD1 (5 bases). Per the germline V gene, CDR1 is MNHEY and CDR2 is SVGEGT. The CDR3 totals 14 residues. The ends were cut back, 6 bases at V and 3 bases at J, with 12 bases in the middle. The CDR3 sequence: CASSRDRSNQPQHF. CDR3 DNA sequence: TGTGCCAGCAGCCGGGACCGATCCAATCAGCCCCAGCATTTT.

The V call is TRBV6-6, the J call TRBJ1-3; D may be TRBD1 (5 bases). Germline values: CDR1 MNHNY, CDR2 SVGAGI (reference sequence). Trimming took off 6 bases at V and 0 bases at J, with 12 bases between the two ends. The length of the CDR3 is 15 residues. In DNA form, the CDR3 reads TGTGCCAGCAGCCACCGGGGCCACTCTGGAAACACCATATATTTT. As protein: CASSHRGHSGNTIYF.

The chain uses TRBV7-9 and TRBJ1-5; D is ambiguous. V was trimmed by 3 bases and J by 3 bases, leaving 9 bases between them. Germline assignment: CDR1 SEHNR and CDR2 FQNEAQ (reference sequence). This CDR3 contains 14 residues. This CDR3 is CASSLGSFNQPQHF. CDR3 bases: TGTGCCAGCAGCTTGGGCAGTTTCAATCAGCCCCAGCATTTT.

The V gene is TRBV20-1, the J gene TRBJ2-5; D is ambiguous. The CDR3 spans 11 residues. Germline loops: CDR1 DFQATT, CDR2 SNEGSKA (reference sequence). The CDR3 loop reads CSANDVATQYF. The CDR3 nucleotides read TGCAGCGCAAACGACGTAGCGACCCAGTACTTC.

CDR3 DNA: TGTGCCAGCACATTACTAGCGGGAATCCACAATGAGCAGTTCTTC. This encodes CASTLLAGIHNEQFF. V is TRBV28 and J is TRBJ2-1; 10 nucleotides align to TRBD2. V trimming: 7 bases; J trimming: 5 bases; junction bases outside the gene matches: 8. The germline CDR1 and CDR2 sequences are MDHEN and SYDVKM. The CDR3 covers 15 residues.

V gene TRBV30 combines with J gene TRBJ1-1; D ambiguous. CDR3 length: 13 residues. Germline CDR1 is GTSNPN and CDR2 is SVGIG (reference sequence). The V and J ends lost 1 base and 6 bases respectively, with 12 bases between them. Here the CDR3 DNA reads TGTGCCTGGAGTGCCCCGCGGTTGGCTGAAGCTTTCTTT. It codes for CAWSAPRLAEAFF.

The chain joins TRBV30 to TRBJ1-1; TRBD1 aligns across 8 bases. The V and J ends lost 3 bases and 4 bases, in that order; junction bases with no gene match: 4. The CDR3 has 13 amino acids. Looked up from germline, CDR1 is GTSNPN and CDR2 is SVGIG (reference sequence). The CDR3 spells CAWSRGPSTEAFF. The CDR3 coding sequence is TGTGCCTGGAGCAGGGGGCCCTCCACTGAAGCTTTCTTT.

Here the CDR3 reads CASSLNTEAFF. In nucleotides, the CDR3 is TGTGCCAGCAGCCTGAACACTGAAGCTTTCTTT. The V gene is TRBV5-4, the J gene TRBJ1-1, with D uncertain. Trimming cost V 4 bases and J 0 bases, with 1 base left between them. CDR3 length: 11 amino acids. Germline CDR1 is SGHNT and CDR2 is YYREEE (reference sequence).

This clone was detected only a few times. The gene calls are TRBV4-3 and TRBJ1-4, with no clear D. The CDR3 is 15 amino acids. Germline CDR1 is LGHNA and CDR2 is YSLEER. Deletions cut 1 base from V and 3 bases from J, with 9 bases between. CDR3 in DNA: TGCGCCAGCAGCCAAGCGGAGAGGGCTAATGAAAAACTGTTTTTT. Translation: CASSQAERANEKLFF.

The rearrangement uses TRBV5-1 and TRBJ2-5, with D tentatively TRBD1 (7 bases). Germline lookup yields CDR1 SGHRS and CDR2 YFSETQ. The CDR3 loop spans 15 amino acids. The V end was cut by 7 bases, the J end by 1 base, with 17 bases between. CDR3 coding DNA: TGCGCCAGCCGCCCAGGGGGGCGGGGCCAAGAGACCCAGTACTTC. Residues: CASRPGGRGQETQYF.

This clone was counted between two and nine times. The chain joins TRBV5-1 to TRBJ2-7; D gene ambiguous. CDR1 and CDR2 (germline): SGHRS, YFSETQ. V was cut by 2 bases and J by 3 bases, with 12 bases left in between. CDR3 length: 14 residues. Here the CDR3 DNA reads TGCGCCAGCAGCTTCAGTGTCCCGGACTACGAGCAGTACTTC. This encodes CASSFSVPDYEQYF.